The clone carrying this T cell receptor (beta chain) was seen more than once but under ten times. The target antigen is unknown. This entry is derived from a study of T cell responses to AZD1222 COVID-19 vaccine. Sequencing was performed with immunoSEQ multiplex PCR; in TCRdb, only in-frame clones are kept and a portion is missing. This sample carries more than 75,000 clones, roughly four fifths of them seen once, and the ten largest clones take approximately 1.3%. Overall study findings and caveats: When two AZD1222 doses had been given, Spike-specific TCR breadth and depth rose.

The CDR3 consists of 18 residues. Germline assignment: CDR1 SGHDT and CDR2 YYEEEE. J lost 0 bases, V lost 0 bases, and 10 bases had no gene match. Sample: peripheral blood, taken 28 days after the second AZD1222 dose. The chain has TRBV5-6 and TRBJ2-3; 7 bases are shared with TRBD2. The receptor was derived from an adult who received the AZD1222 COVID-19 vaccine. CDR3 nucleotide sequence: TGTGCCAGCAGCTTGGTTGAGTCTAGCGGCGCTAGCACAGATACGCAGTATTTT. Amino acids: CASSLVESSGASTDTQYF.